These 7 T cell receptor beta chains came from one sample sequenced in a study of cytomegalovirus exposure and HLA in healthy donors. Vbeta (60) and Jbeta (13) primers were used in the PCR. TCRdb's copy holds only in-frame clones and misses some; the assay was immunoSEQ multiplex PCR. The repertoire has over 150,000 clones, less than 85% of them found once; the top ten carry under 5%. The sample taken for sequencing was PBMCs. Receptor source: a man between 18 and 29 years old in good health and CMV-seronegative.

The genes are TRBV18 and TRBJ2-7; possible D gene TRBD1, 6 bases. In germline, CDR1 is KGHSH, CDR2 LQKENI. There are 14 residues in the CDR3. With 2 bases removed from V and 4 bases from J, the gap between germline ends came to 12 bases. CDR3 residues: CASSPENRVYEQYF. For the CDR3, the DNA is TGTGCCAGCTCACCAGAGAACAGGGTGTACGAGCAGTACTTC.

The CDR3 DNA reads TGTGCCAGTAGTATAGTAACTAGCGGTTCCTACGAGCAGTACTTC. Its protein is CASSIVTSGSYEQYF. The chain joins TRBV19 to TRBJ2-7; TRBD2 aligns across 8 bases. CDR3 length equals 15 residues. CDR1 and CDR2 (germline): LNHDA, SQIVND (reference sequence). V was pared by 1 base and J by 1 base, with 3 bases of the junction left unmatched.

The chain carries TRBV29-1 and TRBJ2-7; possibly TRBD1 for D (6 bases). The germline gives CDR1 SQVTM, CDR2 ANQGSEA. The CDR3 is made up of 13 amino acids. V lost 7 bases to trimming and J lost 2 bases, with 15 bases between them. CDR3 protein: CSATDRSPYEQYF. CDR3 sequence (DNA): TGCAGCGCAACAGACAGGTCTCCCTACGAGCAGTACTTC.

This rearrangement joins TRBV6-6 to TRBJ1-2; D gene uncertain. With 2 bases removed from V and 2 bases from J, the gap between germline ends came to 6 bases. This CDR3 has 13 residues. The germline gives CDR1 MNHNY, CDR2 SVGAGI (reference sequence). The CDR3 reads CASSYTTNYGYTF. The CDR3 nucleotides are TGTGCCAGCAGTTACACGACAAACTATGGCTACACCTTC.

This clone was recorded a few times. The chain has TRBV7-9 and TRBJ1-1; D uncertain. The ends were cut back, 6 bases at V and 5 bases at J, with 13 bases in the middle. The CDR3 is 13 amino acids. Per the germline V gene, CDR1 is SEHNR and CDR2 is FQNEAQ (reference sequence). The CDR3 sequence: CASSSQTGTEAFF. CDR3 in DNA: TGTGCCAGCAGTTCTCAGACCGGGACTGAAGCTTTCTTT.

V usage is TRBV5-1 and J usage is TRBJ2-1; D perhaps matches TRBD2 (6 bases). V lost 0 bases and J 7 bases, leaving 17 bases between the germline ends. The CDR3 has 16 amino acids. Germline V gene lookup returns CDR1 SGHRS and CDR2 YFSETQ. As DNA, the CDR3 is TGCGCCAGCAGCTTGGGCAGTTGGGGGGTAGAGAATGAGCAGTTCTTC. Encoded protein: CASSLGSWGVENEQFF.

V is TRBV19 and J is TRBJ2-7; D is perhaps TRBD2 (5 bases). Trimming removed 4 bases at V and 4 bases at J, with 8 bases between. The germline gives CDR1 LNHDA, CDR2 SQIVND (reference sequence). This CDR3 contains 12 residues. Here the CDR3 DNA reads TGTGCCAGTAGTACCGGGGAGTACGAGCAGTACTTC. This sequence encodes CASSTGEYEQYF.